The sequence of this T cell receptor beta chain was determined in a study of vaccination and CD4 T cells after COVID-19 (dated by TCRdb to between 2021 and 2022). Study-level background: The convalescent cohort included six males and four females, with two Hispanic individuals, seven Caucasians, two Asians and one multiracial person. Post-COVID blood samples from convalescent patients were collected a median of about 100 days after diagnosis, with a range of roughly 30 to 170 days. In control cultures, a CEFX viral epitope pool was used as positive control, an HIV-1 Nef peptide pool was used as negative control, or no peptide was added. An earlier paper using these donors assessed, at the TCR clonotype level, memory CD4+ T cell crossreactivity between SARS-CoV-2 and common cold coronavirus spike proteins. The spike-specific CD4+ TCR repertoire was compared before and after mRNA vaccination in approximately ten COVID-19 convalescent patients and a handful of infection-naive healthy vaccine recipients. Post-vaccine blood samples were obtained a median of about 70 days after the second vaccine dose, with a range of about 14 to 250 days. Two doses of either the Pfizer-BioNTech BNT162b2 vaccine (n=8) or the Moderna mRNA-1273 vaccine (n=2) were administered to participants. The cultures were stimulated with overlapping spike peptide pools from SARS-CoV-2 and from the common cold coronaviruses HCoV-NL63, HCoV-OC43 and HCoV-229E.

Trimmed from V: 6 bases; trimmed from J: 8 bases; junction bases lacking a gene match: 9. From the cysteine up to the phenylalanine, the CDR3 has a length of 14 residues. Only the CDR3 region is kept as DNA, spanning 42 bases read in frame from base 1. A note on this clonotype: Its antigen remains undetermined. Base qualities are not recorded, but no much larger clone differs from it by a single base.

Broader findings and caveats from the paper: Of the vaccine-specific clones found in convalescent patients, nearly all (304 of 307) were mono-reactive for SARS-CoV-2 spike instead of being cross-reactive with common cold coronaviruses. In convalescent patients, a median 86.3% of post-vaccine SARS-CoV-2-reactive clones were detected only after vaccination, suggesting vaccine-specific priming. The study included relatively few convalescent patients and did not analyze early timepoints after natural infection. The median number of SARS-CoV-2-reactive clonotypes rose from 20 to 25 after infection to approximately 41 after vaccination, but the change was not significant.

To prepare the library, PCR was applied. DNA from cultured CD4+ T cells was subjected to TCR sequencing with the Oncomine TCR Beta short-read assay at the Johns Hopkins FTIC core. The QIAamp micro DNA kit was used to extract genomic DNA from the cultured CD4+ T cells. Oncomine TCR Beta libraries made from cultured CD4+ T cells were pooled using unique dual indexes and sequenced on an Illumina iSeq 100. Concerning the study's data processing: Non-productive sequences were filtered out, and CDR3s that did not start with C, did not end with F or W, or were shorter than 7 amino acids were discarded. Antigen-specific clonotypes were identified using the MANAFEST web application through comparison of peptide-stimulated wells with reference and other culture wells. To be called positive, a clone needed an FDR below 0.05, an odds ratio above 5, and a productive frequency above 0.1% in at least two of three replicate wells. A clonotype counted as cross-reactive if it showed significant expansion both in the SARS-CoV-2 spike wells and in at least one common cold coronavirus spike condition. Using R version 3.6.1, CDR3 homology was evaluated through Levenshtein distances (stringdist) along with unrooted phylogenetic trees (ape). TCRdb reworked the public reads: Q25 trimming with fastp, MiXCR clone assembly, productive beta chains retained. Rows with a matching CDR3 protein are joined into one entry that keeps the most common DNA and genes. TCRdb, not the authors, supplied the V and J calls. Counted in this sample were thousands of distinct CDR3 sequences; about 35% of them appeared once. Less than 30% of the sample goes to the ten largest clones.

According to the study, the label for this sample's treatment or condition signals: approximately 11-day PBMC culture with coronavirus spike peptide pools or control peptides (ViraFEST assay). CD4+ T cells from unexposed donors were collected before the COVID-19 pandemic (2011-2018). The study used the ViraFEST assay, which expanded antigen-specific T cells with peptide pools and then identified expanded clonotypes by TCR sequencing. Each well held roughly 2 million PBMCs cultured in IMDM containing around 5% human AB serum and approximately 9.8 IU/ml IL-2, with about 9.4 ug/ml peptide pools added. On days 3 and 7, half of the culture medium was replaced with fresh IL-2-containing medium. Once the cells had been in culture for 10 days, the EasySep CD4+ T cell isolation kit was used to isolate CD4+ T cells by negative selection. As cell numbers permitted, CD4+ T cells from unexposed donors were tested for reactivity to SARS-CoV-2 S and N and to four common cold coronavirus spike pools. Ficoll-Paque Plus gradient centrifugation was used to isolate PBMCs from whole blood, and the isolated PBMCs were then either used fresh or cryopreserved at -140C. Triplicate wells were generally used for each culture condition. The leukapheresis product for the unexposed donors was obtained through commercial purchase.

The sequencing sample was made of CD4+ T cells from blood, cultured in vitro. This sequence originates from a human donor in good health. Here the chain combines TRBV12-3 or TRBV12-4 and TRBJ2-4, with 8 junctional bases fitting TRBD2. The DNA sequence is TGTGCCAGCAGCCCTGGACCCGGGAGGGACATTCAGTACTTC. This is translated as CASSPGPGRDIQYF.